This is a list of T cell receptor beta chains from one sample in a study of T cell responses to AZD1222 COVID-19 vaccine. TCRdb's copy holds only in-frame clones and misses some; the assay was immunoSEQ multiplex PCR. The sample consists of some 120,000 clones, 75% to 95% of them appearing once. The specimen was peripheral blood, collected 28 days after the second dose of the MenACWY control vaccine. Source of these receptors: an adult who received the MenACWY meningococcal vaccine as a control. The CDR3 runs from the conserved cysteine through the conserved F or W.

j_call v_call cdr3_length cdr3_aa
TRBJ2-7 TRBV2 11 CASRGLYEQYF
TRBJ2-1 TRBV11-3 15 CASSSGSGGGNEQFF
TRBJ2-7 TRBV11-2 12 CASSPESYEQYF
TRBJ2-7 TRBV6-5 15 CASSRQVGFLYEQYF
TRBJ1-5 TRBV28 12 CASSLPGQPQHF
TRBJ2-2 TRBV18 17 CASSPPSTGGRTGELFF
TRBJ2-1 TRBV3-1/TRBV3-2 14 CASSHGGTYNEQFF
TRBJ2-7 TRBV28 15 CASSLYRDGPYEQYF
TRBJ2-2 TRBV24-1 14 CATSERANTGELFF
TRBJ1-4 TRBV25-1 14 CASSESRTAEKLFF
TRBJ2-1 TRBV14 14 CASSQRTDYNEQFF
TRBJ1-1 TRBV6-2/TRBV6-3 15 CASSYRQERNTEAFF